A selection of T cell receptor beta chains follows, all from one sample in a study of blood T cell repertoires in COVID-19. Assay: immunoSEQ multiplex PCR; the TCRdb copy retains only in-frame clones and omits some. The sample lists under 350,000 clones; 90% were seen once. Sequencing was done on a sample of PBMCs or T cells enriched from blood (not recorded which). These receptors were taken from a man in his 60s who had recovered from COVID-19. The conserved cysteine and the conserved F or W are not part of the CDR3 here. Each record gives: J gene, V gene, CDR3 protein.

j_call: TRBJ1-1; v_call: TRBV11-1; cdr3_aa: ASSQRQGGTEAF
j_call: TRBJ2-5; v_call: TRBV24-1; cdr3_aa: ATSGADLAEFGQETQY
j_call: TRBJ2-7; v_call: TRBV6-5; cdr3_aa: ASTAGSSYEQY
j_call: TRBJ1-3; v_call: TRBV18; cdr3_aa: ASSPRRAVDTIY
j_call: TRBJ1-4; v_call: TRBV6-5; cdr3_aa: ATGTGGRTNEKLF
j_call: TRBJ2-3; v_call: TRBV5-1; cdr3_aa: ASSPETSGGADTQY
j_call: TRBJ2-1; v_call: TRBV27; cdr3_aa: ASSPNRQPYNEQF
j_call: TRBJ2-5; v_call: TRBV5-6; cdr3_aa: ASSFRGGVETQY
j_call: TRBJ2-7; v_call: TRBV11-2; cdr3_aa: ASSATSGNYVEQY
j_call: TRBJ1-2; v_call: TRBV19; cdr3_aa: ASSTGQGWNYGYT
j_call: TRBJ1-5; v_call: TRBV9; cdr3_aa: ASSVGGQGFQPQH
j_call: TRBJ2-5; v_call: TRBV28; cdr3_aa: ASSGDRGETQY
j_call: TRBJ2-2; v_call: TRBV27; cdr3_aa: ATARRQEYTGELF
j_call: TRBJ2-7; v_call: TRBV2; cdr3_aa: ASSFPTSGTSYEQY
j_call: TRBJ2-6; v_call: TRBV9; cdr3_aa: ASSGKPLQGSGANVLT
j_call: TRBJ2-7; v_call: TRBV3-1/TRBV3-2; cdr3_aa: ASSQVLVRGRYEQY
j_call: TRBJ2-3; v_call: TRBV6-6; cdr3_aa: ASSSGQGARTDTQY
j_call: TRBJ1-2; v_call: TRBV7-2; cdr3_aa: ASSPLAGQYGYT
j_call: TRBJ2-7; v_call: TRBV6-1; cdr3_aa: ASSELQGLAGVAEQY
j_call: TRBJ2-5; v_call: TRBV11-3; cdr3_aa: ASSLTPGETQY
j_call: TRBJ2-2; v_call: TRBV18; cdr3_aa: ASSQGQGSTGELF
j_call: TRBJ2-1; v_call: TRBV7-2; cdr3_aa: ASSLRWSGSYEQF
j_call: TRBJ2-1; v_call: TRBV18; cdr3_aa: ASSPLLSTGVENEQF
j_call: TRBJ1-3; v_call: TRBV2; cdr3_aa: ASSEARRHSGNTIY
j_call: TRBJ1-1; v_call: TRBV4-3; cdr3_aa: ASSQERGVITEAF
j_call: TRBJ1-2; v_call: TRBV7-9; cdr3_aa: ASSLGTGFDYGYT
j_call: TRBJ2-1; v_call: TRBV18; cdr3_aa: ASSTDRGLSEQF
j_call: TRBJ1-2; v_call: TRBV5-1; cdr3_aa: ASSYPGDGYT
j_call: TRBJ1-2; v_call: TRBV7-9; cdr3_aa: ASSHSQGAVGYT
j_call: TRBJ2-5; v_call: TRBV18; cdr3_aa: ASSPAGQSQETQY
j_call: TRBJ1-2; v_call: TRBV27; cdr3_aa: ASRTGVYGYT
j_call: TRBJ1-1; v_call: TRBV5-4; cdr3_aa: ASSPTQGSNTEAF
j_call: TRBJ2-1; v_call: TRBV9; cdr3_aa: ASSVVAGPGNEQF
j_call: TRBJ1-2; v_call: TRBV25-1; cdr3_aa: ASSGSRGWNYGYT
j_call: TRBJ1-6; v_call: TRBV27; cdr3_aa: ASQITGGSYNSPLH
j_call: TRBJ2-3; v_call: TRBV6-2/TRBV6-3; cdr3_aa: ASSGYSASTDTQY
j_call: TRBJ2-3; v_call: TRBV24-1; cdr3_aa: ATSDTDKSGTQY
j_call: TRBJ1-5; v_call: TRBV18; cdr3_aa: ASSPPGGPQH
j_call: TRBJ1-3; v_call: TRBV28; cdr3_aa: ASSVLRGNSGNTIY